The entry below gives a single T cell receptor (beta chain) sequence along with its context. Its antigen is currently not known. Each sample's TRB amplification started from 200 to 300 ng of peripheral blood genomic DNA, which corresponds to around 36,000 genome equivalents. The sample comes from a study of T cell clusters in autoimmune cytopenias (dated by TCRdb to the late 2010s). Study-level background: None of the approximately 13 chronic lymphocytic leukemia controls had been treated or had autoimmune cytopenia, and among these controls 5 were female, with a mean age of around 65 years and a median age of approximately 59 years. The goal of the study was to find out whether patients with autoimmune cytopenia have a disease-specific immune repertoire signature that could be used as a blood-based biomarker. Alongside healthy, CLL and autoimmune hepatitis controls, autoimmune cytopenia patients had their peripheral blood TRB and IGH repertoires sequenced at active disease and again during treatment follow-up. A median TRB sequencing depth of roughly 52,000 reads per sample was reached, and a median of approximately 2,400 distinct TRB clonotypes per sample was obtained. For primary cytopenia the controls were 25 to 30 age-matched healthy donors, whereas for secondary cytopenia the controls were about 15 age-matched CLL patients.

Paper-wide results and their limitations: The T cell clusters were defined in silico only, and their functional role remained to be validated experimentally. In the comparison of secondary cytopenia with CLL, no cluster-lack signature showed up, apparently because the dominant lymphoma-associated repertoire masked the signature. GLIPH results suggested that primary autoimmune cytopenia patients were missing physiological T cell clusters, with fewer than 60 clusters found only in healthy donors compared with fewer than 20 found only in patients. Shifts in the TRB repertoire, including less even repertoires in secondary cytopenia and CLL, were mostly a reflection of lymphoma bias and not of autoimmunity. About 3.2-fold more exclusive TRB clusters were observed in healthy donors than in active autoimmune hepatitis patients, consistent with an autoimmunity-wide signature.

TRB rearrangements were amplified by multiplex PCR using a touch-down protocol with TRB-A and TRB-B primer pools mixed in one tube. Illumina adapters and sample indices were added to the amplicons through two consecutive PCR reactions performed with Phusion HS II polymerase. Amplicons were gel-purified with the NucleoSpin Gel and PCR Clean-up kit, then quantified by Qubit and quality-checked on an Agilent 2100 Bioanalyzer. Sequencing of the libraries was done on an Illumina MiSeq with 600-cycle, single-indexed, paired-end runs. As for the original processing: TRB reads were aligned and assembled with MiXCR version 2.1.12 using the default MiXCR reference library. A clone was defined by each unique CDR3 nucleotide sequence, and analysis was restricted to productive sequences with at least two reads. Alpha-parameterized diversity profiles (alpha 0 to 5), including the Shannon (alpha 1) and Simpson (alpha 2) indices, were computed with an R script to assess repertoire diversity. The tcR package was used to compute combinatorial TRB VJ usage, and cohorts were compared on this usage by principal component analysis with ade4. GLIPH was used to cluster TCRbeta CDR3s in pairs of cohorts matched for age and read depth, and a Wilcoxon test was used to compare cluster frequencies. Following reprocessing of the reads by TCRdb, the data hold one row per CDR3 protein sequence and no DNA is available. TCRdb's processing, not the study's, gives the V and J calls here. Per the sample table, the count is several thousand distinct CDR3 sequences. Over 45% of the sample rests with the top ten.

The germline V gene (reference sequence) supplies CDR1 LNHDA and CDR2 SQIVND. Spanning cysteine to phenylalanine, the CDR3 consists of 17 amino acids. The DNA is not on file. Separately, the same data were catalogued under a study of T cell repertoires in aging, cancer and after chemotherapy. The second study, in turn, reports: Donors spanned six age groups from 30 or younger to 70 or older, with at least three individuals per group. In the hematological group, paired pre- and post-chemotherapy samples were obtained from chronic lymphocytic leukemia patients treated with fludarabine- or bendamustine-based regimens. The full dataset contained several million TCR reads. Significantly lower blood TCR diversity and higher clonality were observed in untreated patients with hematological or solid cancers than in age-matched healthy donors. In healthy donors, the decline in TCR diversity with age was mainly explained by loss of richness, whereas in cancer patients loss of evenness was also found to contribute. An increase in median generation probability over the chemotherapy interval was observed in both cancer cohorts, suggesting that the repertoire was reconstituted through rebound thymic output. According to the authors, the repertoire data do not permit conclusions about immunological memory after chemotherapy. Lymphoid organ infiltration was present in the hematological cancer patients, and this infiltration may itself impair thymic emigration or the expansion of peripheral T cells. To look at immunoaging and at how T cells reconstitute after chemotherapy, the study profiled TCR beta repertoires in peripheral blood from both healthy donors and cancer patients. Alongside some 100 healthy donors serving as a reference group, the cohort included some 210 cancer patients, of whom 94 had hematological cancers and 110 to 140 had solid cancers. MiXCR versions 2.12 and 3.0.5 were used to process TRB sequences. Repertoire metrics included Shannon diversity, evenness, clonality (one minus evenness), and alpha-parameterized diversity profiles from alpha 0 to 5. The IGoR algorithm was used to calculate generation probabilities of clones in the paired pre- and post-chemotherapy samples.

Material: peripheral blood. The receptor chain draws on TRBV19 and TRBJ2-1; TCRdb reports TRBD1, a call that lacks DNA to check it against. The TCR was taken from a human donor with chronic lymphocytic leukemia. The donor label of this sample is uncertain. CDR3 sequence: CASSAQGGARTLNEQFF.